This TCR beta chain was identified in a study of blood T cell repertoires in COVID-19. Sequencing was performed with immunoSEQ multiplex PCR; in TCRdb, only in-frame clones are kept and a portion is missing. The data contain some 460,000 clones, around 90% of them seen just once; the ten biggest clones take up 0.7%. There are 13 residues in the CDR3. V lost 3 bases and J 10 bases, leaving 10 bases between the germline ends. Germline V CDR1 and CDR2: LGHNT, FRNRAP. Specimen: PBMCs or T cells enriched from blood (not recorded which). This sequence was found in a woman between 18 and 29 years old who had recovered from COVID-19. The chain employs TRBV12-5 and TRBJ1-6, with D possibly matching TRBD1 (5 bases). CDR3 bases: TGTGCTAGTGGTTTAGGGGTAAGATCACCCCTCCACTTT. Amino acids: CASGLGVRSPLHF. The whole variable domain, filled in from reference TRBV12-5 and TRBJ1-6, reads DARVTQTPRHKVTEMGQEVTMRCQPILGHNTVFWYRQTMMQGLELLAYFRNRAPLDDSGMPKDRFSAEMPDATLATLKIQPSEPRDSAVYFCASGLGVRSPLHFGNGTRLTVT.